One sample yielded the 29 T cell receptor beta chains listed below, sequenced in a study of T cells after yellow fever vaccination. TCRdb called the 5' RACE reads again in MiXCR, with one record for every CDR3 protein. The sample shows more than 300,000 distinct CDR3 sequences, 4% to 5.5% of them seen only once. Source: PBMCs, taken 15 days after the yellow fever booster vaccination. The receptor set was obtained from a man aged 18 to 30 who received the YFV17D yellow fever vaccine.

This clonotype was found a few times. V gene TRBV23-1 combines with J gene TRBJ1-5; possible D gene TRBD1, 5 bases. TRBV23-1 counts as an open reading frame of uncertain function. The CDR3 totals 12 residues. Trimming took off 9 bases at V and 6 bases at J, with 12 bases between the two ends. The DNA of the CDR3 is TGCGCCAGGGGACCGAGGGGTCAGCCCCAGCATTTT. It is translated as CARGPRGQPQHF.

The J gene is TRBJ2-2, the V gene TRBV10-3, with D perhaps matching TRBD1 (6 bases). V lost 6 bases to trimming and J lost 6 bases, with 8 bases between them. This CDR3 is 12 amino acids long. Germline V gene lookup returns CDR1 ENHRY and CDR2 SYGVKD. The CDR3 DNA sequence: TGTGCCATCAGAACAGGGTCCGGGGAGCTGTTTTTT. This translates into CAIRTGSGELFF.

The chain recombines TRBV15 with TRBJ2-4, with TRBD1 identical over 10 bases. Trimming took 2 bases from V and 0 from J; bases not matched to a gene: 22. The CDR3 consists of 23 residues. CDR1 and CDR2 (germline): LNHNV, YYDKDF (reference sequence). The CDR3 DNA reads TGTGCCACCAGCAGACGAACCCTCCATGAACGGACAGGGGGTCACCGAGCCAAAAACATTCAGTACTTC. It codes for CATSRRTLHERTGGHRAKNIQYF.

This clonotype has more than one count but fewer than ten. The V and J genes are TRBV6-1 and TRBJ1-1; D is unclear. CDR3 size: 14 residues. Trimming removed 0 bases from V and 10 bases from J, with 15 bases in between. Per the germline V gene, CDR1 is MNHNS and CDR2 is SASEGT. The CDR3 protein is CASSEAHRVGSAFF. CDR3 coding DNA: TGTGCCAGCAGTGAAGCTCACCGAGTGGGGTCAGCTTTCTTT.

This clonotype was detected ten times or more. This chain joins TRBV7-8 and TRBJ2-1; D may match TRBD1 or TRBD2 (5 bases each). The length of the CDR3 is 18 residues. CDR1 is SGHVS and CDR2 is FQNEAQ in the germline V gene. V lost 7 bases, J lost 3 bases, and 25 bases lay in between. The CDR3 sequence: CASNSPHGGGRGYNEQFF. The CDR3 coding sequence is TGTGCCAGCAACTCACCCCACGGTGGGGGTCGAGGCTACAATGAGCAGTTCTTC.

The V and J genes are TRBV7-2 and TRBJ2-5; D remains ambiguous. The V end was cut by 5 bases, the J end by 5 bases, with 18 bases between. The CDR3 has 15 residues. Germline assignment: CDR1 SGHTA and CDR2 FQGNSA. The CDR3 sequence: CASSPRYVGGETQYF. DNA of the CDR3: TGTGCCAGCAGCCCACGGTATGTGGGTGGGGAGACCCAGTACTTC.

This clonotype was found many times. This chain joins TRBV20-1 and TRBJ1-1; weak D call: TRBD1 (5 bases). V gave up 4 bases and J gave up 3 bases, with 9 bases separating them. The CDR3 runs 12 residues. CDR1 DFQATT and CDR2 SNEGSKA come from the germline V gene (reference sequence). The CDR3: CSAKGRDTEAFF. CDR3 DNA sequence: TGCAGTGCTAAGGGGCGTGACACTGAAGCTTTCTTT.

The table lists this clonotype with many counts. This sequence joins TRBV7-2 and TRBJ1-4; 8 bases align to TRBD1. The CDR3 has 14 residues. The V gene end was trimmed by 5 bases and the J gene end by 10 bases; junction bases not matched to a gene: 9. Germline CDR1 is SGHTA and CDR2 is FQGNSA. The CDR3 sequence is CASSRTGISPKLFF. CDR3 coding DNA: TGTGCCAGCAGCCGGACAGGGATTTCCCCAAAACTGTTTTTT.

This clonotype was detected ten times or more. The CDR3 protein is CSARRRPGQEQTQYF. The DNA for the CDR3 is TGCAGTGCTAGACGACGGCCGGGACAGGAACAAACCCAGTACTTC. V usage is TRBV20-1 and J usage is TRBJ2-5; the match to TRBD1 covers 8 bases. Trimming took 2 bases from V and 8 from J; bases not matched to a gene: 13. This CDR3 is built from 15 residues. Germline V gene lookup returns CDR1 DFQATT and CDR2 SNEGSKA (reference sequence).

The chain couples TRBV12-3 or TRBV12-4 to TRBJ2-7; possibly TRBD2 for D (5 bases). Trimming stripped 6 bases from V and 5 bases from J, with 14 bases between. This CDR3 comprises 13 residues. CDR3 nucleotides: TGTGCCAGCAGCGGGATCTCTCGGGACGAGCAGTACTTC. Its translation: CASSGISRDEQYF.

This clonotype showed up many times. The CDR3 reads CASSFGQYTEAFF. The DNA for the CDR3 is TGTGCCAGCAGCTTCGGCCAGTACACTGAAGCTTTCTTT. The J gene is TRBJ1-1, the V gene TRBV7-9; unclear D gene. Germline CDR1 is SEHNR and CDR2 is FQNEAQ (reference sequence). V was clipped by 3 bases and J by 3 bases, with 8 bases between them. This CDR3 contains 13 residues.

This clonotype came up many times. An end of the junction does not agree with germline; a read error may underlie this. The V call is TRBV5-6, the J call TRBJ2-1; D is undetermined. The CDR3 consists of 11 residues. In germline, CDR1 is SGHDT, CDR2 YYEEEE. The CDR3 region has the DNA TGTGCCAGCAGCACCGGTTTTCCCTTTACCTTC. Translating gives CASSTGFPFTF.

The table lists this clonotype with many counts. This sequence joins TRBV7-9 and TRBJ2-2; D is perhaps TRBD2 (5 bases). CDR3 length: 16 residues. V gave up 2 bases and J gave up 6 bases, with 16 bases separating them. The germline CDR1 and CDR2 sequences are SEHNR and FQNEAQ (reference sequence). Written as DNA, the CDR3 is TGTGCCAGCAGCTTATTTGGCCTAAGAGGGTCCGGGGAGCTGTTTTTT. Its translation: CASSLFGLRGSGELFF.

CDR3 region: CSARGDVNTIYF. CDR3 DNA: TGCAGTGCTAGAGGGGACGTAAACACCATATATTTT. This chain links TRBV20-1 with TRBJ1-3; weak D call: TRBD1 (5 bases). CDR3 length equals 12 residues. V shed 1 base and J shed 6 bases, with 7 bases lying between them. Germline values: CDR1 DFQATT, CDR2 SNEGSKA (reference sequence).

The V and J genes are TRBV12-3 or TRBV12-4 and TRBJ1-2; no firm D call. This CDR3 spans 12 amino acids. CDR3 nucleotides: TGTTCCACCTTACGCAGGCCTTGGGGCTACACCTTC. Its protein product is CSTLRRPWGYTF.

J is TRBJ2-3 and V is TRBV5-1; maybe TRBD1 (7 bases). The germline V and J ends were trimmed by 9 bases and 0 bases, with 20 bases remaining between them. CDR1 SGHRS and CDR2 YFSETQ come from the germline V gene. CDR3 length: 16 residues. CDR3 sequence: CATSGDRASSTDTQYF. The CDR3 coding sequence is TGCGCCACCTCGGGAGACAGGGCTTCTAGCACAGATACGCAGTATTTT.

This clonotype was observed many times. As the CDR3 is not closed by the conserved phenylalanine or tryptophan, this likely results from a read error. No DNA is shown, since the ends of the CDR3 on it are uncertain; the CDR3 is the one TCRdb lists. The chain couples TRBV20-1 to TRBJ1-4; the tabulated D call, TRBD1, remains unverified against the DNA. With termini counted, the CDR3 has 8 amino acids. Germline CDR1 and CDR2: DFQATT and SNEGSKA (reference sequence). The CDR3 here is CSAGQGAE.

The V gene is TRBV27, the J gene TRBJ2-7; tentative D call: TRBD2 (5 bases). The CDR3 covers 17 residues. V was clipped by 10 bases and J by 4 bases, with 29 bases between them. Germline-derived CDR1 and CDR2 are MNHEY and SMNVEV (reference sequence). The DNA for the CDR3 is TGTGCCACCGCACTCATCTCACGGGGAGCTATCAAGTACGAGCAGTACGTC. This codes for CATALISRGAIKYEQYV.

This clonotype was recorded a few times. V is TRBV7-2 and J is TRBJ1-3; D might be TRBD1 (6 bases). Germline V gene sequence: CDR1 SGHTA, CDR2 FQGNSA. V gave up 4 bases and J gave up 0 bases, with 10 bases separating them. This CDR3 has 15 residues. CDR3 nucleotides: TGTGCCAGCAGCTCTCAGGGGTACTCTGGAAACACCATATATTTT. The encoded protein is CASSSQGYSGNTIYF.

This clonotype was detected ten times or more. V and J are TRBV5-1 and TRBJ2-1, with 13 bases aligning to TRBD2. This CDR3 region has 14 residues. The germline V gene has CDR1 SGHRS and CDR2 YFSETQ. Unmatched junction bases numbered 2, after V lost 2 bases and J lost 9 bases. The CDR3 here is CASSLLAGGFEQFF. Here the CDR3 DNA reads TGCGCCAGCAGCTTACTAGCGGGGGGGTTTGAGCAGTTCTTC.

CDR3 nucleotides: TGTGCCAGCAGCGTGGGCGGTTACGAGCAGTACTTC. Protein sequence: CASSVGGYEQYF. The rearrangement links TRBV7-9 to TRBJ2-7, with D unresolved. Germline V gene lookup returns CDR1 SEHNR and CDR2 FQNEAQ (reference sequence). There are 12 residues in the CDR3. Deletions cut 5 bases from V and 4 bases from J, with 9 bases between. Full variable domain (outside the CDR3, taken from reference TRBV7-9 and TRBJ2-7): DTGVSQNPRHKITKRGQNVTFRCDPISEHNRLYWYRQTLGQGPEFLTYFQNEAQLEKSRLLSDRFSAERPKGSFSTLEIQRTEQGDSAMYLCASSVGGYEQYFGPGTRLTVT.

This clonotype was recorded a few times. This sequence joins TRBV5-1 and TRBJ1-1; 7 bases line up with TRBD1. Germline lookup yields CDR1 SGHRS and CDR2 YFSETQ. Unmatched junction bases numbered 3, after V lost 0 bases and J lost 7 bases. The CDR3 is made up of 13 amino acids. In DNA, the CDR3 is TGCGCCAGCAGCTTGGACAGGGGCGTTGAAGCTTTCTTT. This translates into CASSLDRGVEAFF.

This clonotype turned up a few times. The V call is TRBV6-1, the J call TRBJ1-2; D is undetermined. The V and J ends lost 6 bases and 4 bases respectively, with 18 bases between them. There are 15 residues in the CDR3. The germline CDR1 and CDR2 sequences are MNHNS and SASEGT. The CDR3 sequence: CASRWAPEEGYGYTF. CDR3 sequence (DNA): TGTGCCAGCAGATGGGCACCCGAGGAGGGCTATGGCTACACCTTC.

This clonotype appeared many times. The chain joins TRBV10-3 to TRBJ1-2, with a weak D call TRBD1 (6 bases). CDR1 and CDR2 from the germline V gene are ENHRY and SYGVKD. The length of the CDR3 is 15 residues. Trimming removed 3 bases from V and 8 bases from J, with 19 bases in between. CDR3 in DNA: TGTGCCATCAGTGACTCAGGGGACGACATTCGGGGCTACACCTTC. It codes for CAISDSGDDIRGYTF.

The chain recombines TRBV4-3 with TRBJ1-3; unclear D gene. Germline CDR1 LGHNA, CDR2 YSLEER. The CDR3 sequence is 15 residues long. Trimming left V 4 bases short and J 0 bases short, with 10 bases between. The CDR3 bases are TGCGCCAGCAGCCCCTATTTTATCTCTGGAAACACCATATATTTT. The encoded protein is CASSPYFISGNTIYF.

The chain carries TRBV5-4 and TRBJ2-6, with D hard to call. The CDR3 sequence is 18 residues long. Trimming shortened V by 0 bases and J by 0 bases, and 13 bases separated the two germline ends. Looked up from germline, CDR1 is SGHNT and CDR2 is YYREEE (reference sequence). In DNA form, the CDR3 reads TGTGCCAGCAGCTTGGATGTAGCCTTTCCCTCTGGGGCCAACGTCCTGACTTTC. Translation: CASSLDVAFPSGANVLTF.

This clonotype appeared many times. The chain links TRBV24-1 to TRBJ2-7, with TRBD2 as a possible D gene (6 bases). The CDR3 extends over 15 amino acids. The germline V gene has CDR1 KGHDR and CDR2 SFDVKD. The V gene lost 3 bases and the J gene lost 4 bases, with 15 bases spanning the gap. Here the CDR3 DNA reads TGTGCCACCAGTGATACCCGGGACTTTCAGTACGAGCAGTACTTC. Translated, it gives CATSDTRDFQYEQYF.

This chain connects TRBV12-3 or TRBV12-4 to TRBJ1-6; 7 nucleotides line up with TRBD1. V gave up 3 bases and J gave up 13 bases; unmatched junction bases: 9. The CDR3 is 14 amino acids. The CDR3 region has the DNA TGTGCCAGCAGTTTGGGAAGGGGGCTGTTGCCCCTCCACTTT. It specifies CASSLGRGLLPLHF.

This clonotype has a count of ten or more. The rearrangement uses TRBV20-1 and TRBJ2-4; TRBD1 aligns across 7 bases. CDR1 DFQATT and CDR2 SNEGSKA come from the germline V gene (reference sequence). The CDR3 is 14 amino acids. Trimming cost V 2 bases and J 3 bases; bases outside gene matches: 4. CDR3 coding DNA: TGCAGTGCTAGATACAGGGGCGACAAAAACATTCAGTACTTC. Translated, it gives CSARYRGDKNIQYF.